Listed below are T cell receptor beta chains from one sample, sequenced in a study of shared clonotypes between healthy human individuals. Sequenced by immunoSEQ multiplex PCR; TCRdb stores in-frame clones only, minus some. The top ten hold around 1.6% of the sample, which has about 680,000 clones, less than 85% seen once. Input material: memory CD4+ T cells sorted from blood. All receptors derive from a woman aged 30 to 39 in good health. CDR3s include the opening cysteine and the closing phenylalanine or tryptophan. D genes are given only for firm matches.

D gene	J gene	V gene	CDR3 DNA	CDR3 protein
NA	TRBJ1-1	TRBV4-2	TGTGCCAGCAGCCAAACGTCTATAGACAGCCGCGAAGCTTTCTTT	CASSQTSIDSREAFF
NA	TRBJ2-3	TRBV4-1	TGCGCCAGCAGCCAAGTGTCAGGGAGCCAGAGGGCGCAGTATTTT	CASSQVSGSQRAQYF
TRBD2	TRBJ2-7	TRBV6-6	TGTGCCAGCAGCCGCGGGAGGACCTACGAGCAGTACTTC	CASSRGRTYEQYF
NA	TRBJ2-3	TRBV1	TGCACCAGCAGCCAAGACTGGAAGCGGGAGACGGGCACAGATACGCAGTATTTT	CTSSQDWKRETGTDTQYF
NA	TRBJ2-1	TRBV6-1	TGTGCCAGCAGTGAACGGGTCAATGAGCAGTTCTTC	CASSERVNEQFF
NA	TRBJ1-2	TRBV19	TGTGCCAGTAGTATTCGGGGTGCAAACTATGGCTACACCTTC	CASSIRGANYGYTF
NA	TRBJ1-1	TRBV18	TGTGCCAGCTCACCATCAGCAGATACTGAAGCTTTCTTT	CASSPSADTEAFF
NA	TRBJ1-2	TRBV28	TGTGCCAGCAGTTTAATTGGAGTAGGGAAAGGCTACACCTTC	CASSLIGVGKGYTF
NA	TRBJ1-2	TRBV7-2	TGTGCCAGCAGCTCCACGGACGGAGGTGGCTACACCTTC	CASSSTDGGGYTF
TRBD1	TRBJ1-5	TRBV27	TGTGCCAGCAGTTTATCCCCCTCAGGGACAGGGGTCCAGCCCCAGCATTTT	CASSLSPSGTGVQPQHF
NA	TRBJ1-2	TRBV28	TGTGCCAGCAGTTTAAACAGATCTAACTATGGCTACACCTTC	CASSLNRSNYGYTF
NA	TRBJ2-7	TRBV27	TGTGCCAGCAGTTTATCTTCTAGCGTTAGCTCCTACGAGCAGTACTTC	CASSLSSSVSSYEQYF
NA	TRBJ2-1	TRBV7-8	TGTGCCAGCAGCTTACGGTCGGGAAACAGGGAAAATGAGCAGTTCTTC	CASSLRSGNRENEQFF
NA	TRBJ2-5	TRBV18	TGTGCCAGCTCACCACGACAGCCTTTGTACCAAGAGACCCAGTACTTC	CASSPRQPLYQETQYF
NA	TRBJ1-5	TRBV4-1	TGCGCCAGCAGCCAAGAAGCGGGGGCCGGGAATCAGCCCCAGCATTTT	CASSQEAGAGNQPQHF
TRBD2	TRBJ2-5	TRBV5-1	TGCGCCAGCAGCCAGAAAGCGGGAGGGCCGGAGACCCAGTACTTC	CASSQKAGGPETQYF